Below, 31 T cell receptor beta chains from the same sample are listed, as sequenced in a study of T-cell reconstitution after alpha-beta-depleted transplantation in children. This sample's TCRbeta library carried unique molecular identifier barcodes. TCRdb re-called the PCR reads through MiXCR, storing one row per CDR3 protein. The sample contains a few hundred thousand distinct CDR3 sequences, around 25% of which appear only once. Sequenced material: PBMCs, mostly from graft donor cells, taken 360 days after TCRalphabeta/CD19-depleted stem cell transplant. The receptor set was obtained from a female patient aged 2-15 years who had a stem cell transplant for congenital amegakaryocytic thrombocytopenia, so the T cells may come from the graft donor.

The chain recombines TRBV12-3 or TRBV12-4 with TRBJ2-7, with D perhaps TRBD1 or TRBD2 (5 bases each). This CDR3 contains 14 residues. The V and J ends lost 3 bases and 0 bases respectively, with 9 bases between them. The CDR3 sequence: CASSLGESSYEQYF. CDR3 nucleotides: TGTGCCAGCAGTTTGGGGGAGTCCTCCTACGAGCAGTACTTC.

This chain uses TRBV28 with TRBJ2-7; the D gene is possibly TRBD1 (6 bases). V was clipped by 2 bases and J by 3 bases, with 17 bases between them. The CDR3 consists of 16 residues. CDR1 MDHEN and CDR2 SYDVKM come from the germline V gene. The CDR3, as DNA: TGTGCCAGCAGTTTACCCGGACAGCCGCGGGTCTACGAGCAGTACTTC. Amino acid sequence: CASSLPGQPRVYEQYF.

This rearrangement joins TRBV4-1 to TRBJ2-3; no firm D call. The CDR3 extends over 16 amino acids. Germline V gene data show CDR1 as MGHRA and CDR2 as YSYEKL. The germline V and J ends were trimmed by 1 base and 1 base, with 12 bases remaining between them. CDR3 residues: CASSQGRAYGTDTQYF. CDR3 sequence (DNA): TGCGCCAGCAGCCAAGGTCGAGCGTACGGCACAGATACGCAGTATTTT.

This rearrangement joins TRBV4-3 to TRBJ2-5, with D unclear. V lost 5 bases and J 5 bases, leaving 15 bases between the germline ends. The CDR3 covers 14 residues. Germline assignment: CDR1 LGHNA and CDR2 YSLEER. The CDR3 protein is CASSMTGNRETQYF. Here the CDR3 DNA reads TGCGCCAGCAGCATGACGGGTAATCGGGAGACCCAGTACTTC.

The CDR3 region has the DNA TGTGCCAGCAGCTTAACAGGCTACAATGAGCAGTTCTTC. This sequence encodes CASSLTGYNEQFF. The chain couples TRBV7-2 to TRBJ2-1, with D perhaps matching TRBD1 (5 bases). CDR3 length: 13 residues. CDR1 and CDR2 from the germline V gene are SGHTA and FQGNSA. Trimming left V 2 bases short and J 3 bases short, with 5 bases between.

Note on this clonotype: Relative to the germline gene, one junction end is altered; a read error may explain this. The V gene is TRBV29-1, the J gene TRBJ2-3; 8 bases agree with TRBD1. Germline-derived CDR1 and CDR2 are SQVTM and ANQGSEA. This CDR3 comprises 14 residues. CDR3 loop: CGVTGASSTDTQYF. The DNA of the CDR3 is TGCGGCGTGACAGGGGCCTCTAGCACAGATACGCAGTATTTT.

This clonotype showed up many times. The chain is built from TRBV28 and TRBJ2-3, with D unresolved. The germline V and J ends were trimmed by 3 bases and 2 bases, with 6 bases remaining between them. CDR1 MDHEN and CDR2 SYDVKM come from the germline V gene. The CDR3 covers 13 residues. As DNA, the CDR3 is TGTGCCAGCAGTTTGTACAACACAGATACGCAGTATTTT. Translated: CASSLYNTDTQYF. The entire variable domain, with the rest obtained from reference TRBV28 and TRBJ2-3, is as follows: DVKVTQSSRYLVKRTGEKVFLECVQDMDHENMFWYRQDPGLGLRLIYFSYDVKMKEKGDIPEGYSVSREKKERFSLILESASTNQTSMYLCASSLYNTDTQYFGPGTRLTVL.

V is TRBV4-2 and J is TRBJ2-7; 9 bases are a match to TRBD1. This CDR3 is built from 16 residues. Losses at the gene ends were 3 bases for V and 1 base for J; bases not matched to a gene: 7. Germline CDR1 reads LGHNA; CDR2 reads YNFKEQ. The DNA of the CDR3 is TGTGCCAGCAGCCAGTGGACAGGGGTTGGGTCCTACGAGCAGTACTTC. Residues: CASSQWTGVGSYEQYF.

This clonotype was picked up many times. The CDR3 loop reads CASSEWGDDEKLFF. Written as DNA, the CDR3 is TGTGCCAGCAGTGAATGGGGGGACGATGAAAAACTGTTTTTT. This chain uses TRBV25-1 with TRBJ1-4; TRBD1 is a possible D gene (5 bases). The V gene lost 1 base and the J gene lost 6 bases, with 9 bases spanning the gap. CDR3 length: 14 residues. Germline assignment: CDR1 MGHDK and CDR2 SYGVNS.

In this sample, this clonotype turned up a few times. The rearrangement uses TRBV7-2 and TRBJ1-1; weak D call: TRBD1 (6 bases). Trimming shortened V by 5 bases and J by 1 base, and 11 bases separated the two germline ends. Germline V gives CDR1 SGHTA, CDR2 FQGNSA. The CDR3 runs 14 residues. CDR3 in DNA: TGTGCCAGCAGCCCATCGACAGGGAACACTGAAGCTTTCTTT. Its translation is CASSPSTGNTEAFF. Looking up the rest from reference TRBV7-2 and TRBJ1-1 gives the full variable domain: GAGVSQSPSNKVTEKGKDVELRCDPISGHTALYWYRQSLGQGLEFLIYFQGNSAPDKSGLPSDRFSAERTGGSVSTLTIQRTQQEDSAVYLCASSPSTGNTEAFFGQGTRLTVV.

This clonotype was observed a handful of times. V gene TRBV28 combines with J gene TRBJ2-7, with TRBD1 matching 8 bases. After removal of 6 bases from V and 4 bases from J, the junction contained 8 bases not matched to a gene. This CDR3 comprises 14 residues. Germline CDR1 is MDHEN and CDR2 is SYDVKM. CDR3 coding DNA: TGTGCCAGCAGCCCGGACAGGGCAATATACGAGCAGTACTTC. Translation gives CASSPDRAIYEQYF.

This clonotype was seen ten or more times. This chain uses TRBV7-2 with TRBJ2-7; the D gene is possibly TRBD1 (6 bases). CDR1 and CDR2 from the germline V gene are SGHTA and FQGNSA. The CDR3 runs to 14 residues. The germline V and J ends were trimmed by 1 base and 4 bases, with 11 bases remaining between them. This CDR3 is CASSLDLGAYEQYF. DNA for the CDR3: TGTGCCAGCAGCTTAGATCTGGGGGCTTACGAGCAGTACTTC. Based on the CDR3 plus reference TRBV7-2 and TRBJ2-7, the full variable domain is GAGVSQSPSNKVTEKGKDVELRCDPISGHTALYWYRQSLGQGLEFLIYFQGNSAPDKSGLPSDRFSAERTGGSVSTLTIQRTQQEDSAVYLCASSLDLGAYEQYFGPGTRLTVT.

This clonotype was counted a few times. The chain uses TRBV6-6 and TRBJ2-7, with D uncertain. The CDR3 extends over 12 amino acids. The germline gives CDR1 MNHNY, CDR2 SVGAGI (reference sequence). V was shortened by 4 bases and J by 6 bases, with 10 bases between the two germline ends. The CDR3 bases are TGTGCCAGCAGTTTCCCCGGTGGCGAGCAGTACTTC. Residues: CASSFPGGEQYF.

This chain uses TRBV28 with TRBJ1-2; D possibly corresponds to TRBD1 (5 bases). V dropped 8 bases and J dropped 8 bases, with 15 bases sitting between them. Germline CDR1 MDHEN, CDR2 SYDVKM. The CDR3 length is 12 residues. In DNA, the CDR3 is TGTGCCAGCTTTTCGGGGGTGTGGGGCTACACCTTC. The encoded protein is CASFSGVWGYTF.

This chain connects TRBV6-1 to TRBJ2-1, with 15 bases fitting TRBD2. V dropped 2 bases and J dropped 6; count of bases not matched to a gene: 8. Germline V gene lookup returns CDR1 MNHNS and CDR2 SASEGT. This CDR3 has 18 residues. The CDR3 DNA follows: TGTGCCAGCAGTGAACCGTACTTGGGACTAGCGGGGGGCAATGAGCAGTTCTTC. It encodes CASSEPYLGLAGGNEQFF.

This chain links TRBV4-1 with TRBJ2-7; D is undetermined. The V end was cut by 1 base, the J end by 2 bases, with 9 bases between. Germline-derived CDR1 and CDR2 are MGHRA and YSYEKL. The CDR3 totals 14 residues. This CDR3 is CASSQVFRAYEQYF. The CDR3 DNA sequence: TGCGCCAGCAGCCAAGTATTCAGAGCCTACGAGCAGTACTTC.

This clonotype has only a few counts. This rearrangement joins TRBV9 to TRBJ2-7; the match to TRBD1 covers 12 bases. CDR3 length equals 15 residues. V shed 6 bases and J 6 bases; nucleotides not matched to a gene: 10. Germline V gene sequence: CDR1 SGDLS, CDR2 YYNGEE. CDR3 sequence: CASTPDGDRGREQYF. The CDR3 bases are TGTGCCAGCACCCCCGATGGGGACAGGGGGCGCGAGCAGTACTTC.

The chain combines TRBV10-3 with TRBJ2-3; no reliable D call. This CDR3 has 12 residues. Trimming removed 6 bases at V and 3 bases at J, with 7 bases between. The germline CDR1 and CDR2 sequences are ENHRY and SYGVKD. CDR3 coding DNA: TGTGCCATCAGCCCCCGGACAGATACGCAGTATTTT. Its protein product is CAISPRTDTQYF.

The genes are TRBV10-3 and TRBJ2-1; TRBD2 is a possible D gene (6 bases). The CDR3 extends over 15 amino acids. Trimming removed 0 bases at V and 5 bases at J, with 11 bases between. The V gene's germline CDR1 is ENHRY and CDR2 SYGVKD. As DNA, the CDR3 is TGTGCCATCAGTGAGTCTAGCGGAATAAACAATGAGCAGTTCTTC. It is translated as CAISESSGINNEQFF.

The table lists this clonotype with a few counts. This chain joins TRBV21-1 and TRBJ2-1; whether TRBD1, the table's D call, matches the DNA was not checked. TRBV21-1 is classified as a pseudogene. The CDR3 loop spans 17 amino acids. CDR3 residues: CASSTPLRDRVRNEQFF. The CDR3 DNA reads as TGTGCCAGCAGCACCCCTCTCCGGGACAGGGTTCGCAATGAGCAGTTCTTC.

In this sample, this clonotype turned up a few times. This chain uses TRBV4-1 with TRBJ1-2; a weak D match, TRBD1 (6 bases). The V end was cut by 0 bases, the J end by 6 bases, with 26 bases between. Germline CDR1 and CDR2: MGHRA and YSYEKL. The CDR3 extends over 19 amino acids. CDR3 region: CASSQDPSLQGWGPNGYTF. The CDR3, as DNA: TGCGCCAGCAGCCAAGATCCATCTTTACAGGGCTGGGGACCTAATGGCTACACCTTC.

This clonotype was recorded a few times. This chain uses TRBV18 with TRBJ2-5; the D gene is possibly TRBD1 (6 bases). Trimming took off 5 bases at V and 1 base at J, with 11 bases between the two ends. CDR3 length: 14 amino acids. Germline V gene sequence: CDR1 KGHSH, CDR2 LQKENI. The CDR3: CASSTGFVQETQYF. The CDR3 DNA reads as TGTGCCAGCTCAACAGGGTTCGTCCAAGAGACCCAGTACTTC.

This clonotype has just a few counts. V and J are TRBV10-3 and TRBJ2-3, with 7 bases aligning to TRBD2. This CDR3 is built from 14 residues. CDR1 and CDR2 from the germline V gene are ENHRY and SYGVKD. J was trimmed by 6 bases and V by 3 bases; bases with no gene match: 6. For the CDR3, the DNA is TGTGCCATCAGTGAAGGCGGGAGCTCCGATACGCAGTATTTT. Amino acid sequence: CAISEGGSSDTQYF.

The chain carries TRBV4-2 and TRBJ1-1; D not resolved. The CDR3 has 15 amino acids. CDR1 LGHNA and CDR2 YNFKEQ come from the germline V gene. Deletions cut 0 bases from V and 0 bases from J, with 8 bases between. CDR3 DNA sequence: TGTGCCAGCAGCCAAGATTCCCATATGAACACTGAAGCTTTCTTT. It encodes CASSQDSHMNTEAFF.

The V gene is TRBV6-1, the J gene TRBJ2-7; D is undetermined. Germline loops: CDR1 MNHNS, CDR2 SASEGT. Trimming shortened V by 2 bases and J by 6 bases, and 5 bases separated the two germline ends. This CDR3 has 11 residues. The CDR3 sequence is CASSELFEQYF. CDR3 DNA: TGTGCCAGCAGTGAACTATTCGAGCAGTACTTC.

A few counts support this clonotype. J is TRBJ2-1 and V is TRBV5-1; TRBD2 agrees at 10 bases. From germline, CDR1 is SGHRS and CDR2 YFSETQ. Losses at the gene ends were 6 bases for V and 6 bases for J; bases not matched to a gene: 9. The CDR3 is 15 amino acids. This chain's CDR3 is CASMFGLAGVNEQFF. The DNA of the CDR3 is TGCGCCAGCATGTTCGGGCTAGCGGGAGTCAATGAGCAGTTCTTC. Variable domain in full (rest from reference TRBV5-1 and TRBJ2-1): KAGVTQTPRYLIKTRGQQVTLSCSPISGHRSVSWYQQTPGQGLQFLFEYFSETQRNKGNFPGRFSGRQFSNSRSEMNVSTLELGDSALYLCASMFGLAGVNEQFFGPGTRLTVL.

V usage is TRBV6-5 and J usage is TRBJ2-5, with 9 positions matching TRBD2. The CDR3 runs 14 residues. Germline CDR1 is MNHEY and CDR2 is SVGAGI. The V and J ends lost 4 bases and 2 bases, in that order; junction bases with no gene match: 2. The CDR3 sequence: CASSSAGGQETQYF. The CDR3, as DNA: TGTGCCAGCAGTTCTGCGGGAGGGCAAGAGACCCAGTACTTC.

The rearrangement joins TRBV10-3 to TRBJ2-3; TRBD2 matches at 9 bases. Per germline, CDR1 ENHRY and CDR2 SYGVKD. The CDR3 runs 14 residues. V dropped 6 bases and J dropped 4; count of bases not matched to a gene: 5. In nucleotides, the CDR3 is TGTGCCATCAGGCAGCGGGAGGTAGCAGATACGCAGTATTTT. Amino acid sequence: CAIRQREVADTQYF.

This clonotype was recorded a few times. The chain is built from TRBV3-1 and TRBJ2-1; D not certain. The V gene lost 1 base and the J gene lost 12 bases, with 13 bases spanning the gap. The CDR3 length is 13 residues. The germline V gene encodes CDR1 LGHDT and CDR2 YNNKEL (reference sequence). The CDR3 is CASSQARARRQFF. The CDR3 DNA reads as TGTGCCAGCAGCCAAGCAAGGGCTAGAAGGCAGTTCTTC.

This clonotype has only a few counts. CDR3 DNA sequence: TGCAGCGTTGAAGCGAGGGGGCCAGCCTACAATGAGCAGTTCTTC. Protein sequence: CSVEARGPAYNEQFF. This chain uses TRBV29-1 with TRBJ2-1; 7 bases are a match to TRBD1. The CDR3 has 15 amino acids. Germline V CDR1 and CDR2: SQVTM, ANQGSEA. The J segment lost 2 bases and the V segment lost 1 base, leaving 5 bases of the junction unmatched.

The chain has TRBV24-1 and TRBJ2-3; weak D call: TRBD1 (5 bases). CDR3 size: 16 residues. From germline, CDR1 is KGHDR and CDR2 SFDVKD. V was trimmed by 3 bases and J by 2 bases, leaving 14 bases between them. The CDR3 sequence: CATSDPSGRLTDTQYF. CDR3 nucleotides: TGTGCCACCAGTGATCCCTCAGGGCGGCTCACAGATACGCAGTATTTT.